One T cell receptor beta chain is described in this entry. The data derive from a study of blood T cell repertoires in COVID-19. Authors' methods: Reference gene primers were amplified, and this amplification served to estimate nucleated cell counts. This table comes from immunoSEQ multiplex PCR, and its TCRdb copy is limited to in-frame clones, with some not included. Clonal size and the V and J genes are those of that table, whereas D and trimming came from the DNA. In the table there are roughly 500,000 clones, nearly 90% of which are singletons. Trimming removed 0 bases from V and 10 bases from J, with 13 bases in between. There are 13 residues in the CDR3. The V gene's germline CDR1 is GTSNPN and CDR2 SVGIG (reference sequence).

The chain couples TRBV30 to TRBJ2-1; D might be TRBD1 (5 bases). The receptor comes from a man in his late teens or twenties with COVID-19, enrolled during active disease. The specimen was peripheral blood. The CDR3: CAWSVQALREQFF. The CDR3 DNA is TGTGCCTGGAGTGTACAGGCCCTAAGGGAGCAGTTCTTC.